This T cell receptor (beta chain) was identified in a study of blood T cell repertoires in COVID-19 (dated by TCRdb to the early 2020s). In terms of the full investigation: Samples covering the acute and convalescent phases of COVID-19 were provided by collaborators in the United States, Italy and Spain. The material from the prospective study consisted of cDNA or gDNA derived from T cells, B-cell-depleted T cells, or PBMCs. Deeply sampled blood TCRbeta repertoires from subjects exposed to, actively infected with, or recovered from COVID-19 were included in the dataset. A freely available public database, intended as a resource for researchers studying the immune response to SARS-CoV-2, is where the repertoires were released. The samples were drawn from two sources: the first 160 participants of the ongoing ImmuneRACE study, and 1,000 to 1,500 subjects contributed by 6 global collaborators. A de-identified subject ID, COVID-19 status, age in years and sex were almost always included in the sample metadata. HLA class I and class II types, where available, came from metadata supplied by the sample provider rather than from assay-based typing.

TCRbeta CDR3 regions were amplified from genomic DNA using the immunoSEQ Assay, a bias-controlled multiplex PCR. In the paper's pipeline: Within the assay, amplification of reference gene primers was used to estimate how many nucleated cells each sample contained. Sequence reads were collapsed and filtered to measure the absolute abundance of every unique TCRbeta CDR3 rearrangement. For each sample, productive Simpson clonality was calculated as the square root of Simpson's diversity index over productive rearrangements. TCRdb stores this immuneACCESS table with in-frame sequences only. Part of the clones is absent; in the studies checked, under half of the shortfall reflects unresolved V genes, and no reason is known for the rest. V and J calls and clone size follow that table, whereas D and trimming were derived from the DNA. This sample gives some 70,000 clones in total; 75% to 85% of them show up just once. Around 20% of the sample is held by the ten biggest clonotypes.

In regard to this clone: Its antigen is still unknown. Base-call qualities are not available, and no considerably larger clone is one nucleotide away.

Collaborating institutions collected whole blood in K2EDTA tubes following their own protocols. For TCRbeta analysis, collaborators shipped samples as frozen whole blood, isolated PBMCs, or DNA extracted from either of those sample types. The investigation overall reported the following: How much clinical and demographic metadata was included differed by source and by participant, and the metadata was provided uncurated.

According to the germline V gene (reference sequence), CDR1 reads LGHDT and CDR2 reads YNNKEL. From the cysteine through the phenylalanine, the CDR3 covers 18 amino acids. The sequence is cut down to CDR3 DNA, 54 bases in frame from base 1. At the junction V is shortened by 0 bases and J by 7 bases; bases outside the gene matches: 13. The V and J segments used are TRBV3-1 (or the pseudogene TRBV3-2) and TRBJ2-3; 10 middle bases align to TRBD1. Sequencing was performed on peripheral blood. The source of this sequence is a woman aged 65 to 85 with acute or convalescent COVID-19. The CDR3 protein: CASSQDGEGQGFRNTQYF. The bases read TGTGCCAGCAGCCAAGATGGGGAGGGACAGGGGTTTCGAAATACGCAGTATTTT.